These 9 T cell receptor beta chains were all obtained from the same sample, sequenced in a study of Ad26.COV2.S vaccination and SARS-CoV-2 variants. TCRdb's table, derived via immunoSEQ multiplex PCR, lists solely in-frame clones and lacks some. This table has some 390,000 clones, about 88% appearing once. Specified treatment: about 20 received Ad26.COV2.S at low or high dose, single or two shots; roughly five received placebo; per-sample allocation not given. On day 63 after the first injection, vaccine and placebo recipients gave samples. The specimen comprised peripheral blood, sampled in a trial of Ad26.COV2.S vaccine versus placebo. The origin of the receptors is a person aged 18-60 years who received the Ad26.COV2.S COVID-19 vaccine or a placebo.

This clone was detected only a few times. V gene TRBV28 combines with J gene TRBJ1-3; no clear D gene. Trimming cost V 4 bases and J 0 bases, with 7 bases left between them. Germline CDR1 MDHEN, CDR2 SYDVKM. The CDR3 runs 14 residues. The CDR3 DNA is TGTGCCAGCAGTTCCCCCATCTCTGGAAACACCATATATTTT. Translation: CASSSPISGNTIYF.

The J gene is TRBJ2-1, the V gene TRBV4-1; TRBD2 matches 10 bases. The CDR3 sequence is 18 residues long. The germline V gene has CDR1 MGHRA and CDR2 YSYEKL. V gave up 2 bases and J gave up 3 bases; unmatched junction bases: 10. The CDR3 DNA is TGCGCCAGCAGCCAAACCTCCGGCGGACTAGCGGACTACAATGAGCAGTTCTTC. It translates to CASSQTSGGLADYNEQFF.

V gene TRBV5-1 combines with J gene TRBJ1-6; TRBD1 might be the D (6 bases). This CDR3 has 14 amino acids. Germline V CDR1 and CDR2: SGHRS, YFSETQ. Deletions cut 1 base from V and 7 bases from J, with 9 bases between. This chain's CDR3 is CASSLPGGNSPLHF. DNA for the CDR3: TGCGCCAGCAGCTTGCCGGGGGGCAATTCACCCCTCCACTTT.

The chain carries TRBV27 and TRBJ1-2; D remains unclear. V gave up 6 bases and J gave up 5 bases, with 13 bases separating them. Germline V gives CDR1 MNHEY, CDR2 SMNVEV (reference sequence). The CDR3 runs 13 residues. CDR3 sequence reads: CASSRRAQYGYTF. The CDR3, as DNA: TGTGCCAGCAGCAGACGCGCGCAATATGGCTACACCTTC.

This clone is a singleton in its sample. The CDR3 spells CASSPPPPGPYEQYF. The CDR3 DNA sequence: TGTGCCAGCAGCCCCCCGCCGCCCGGGCCCTACGAGCAGTACTTC. The rearrangement links TRBV7-9 to TRBJ2-7, with D uncertain. Germline values: CDR1 SEHNR, CDR2 FQNEAQ (reference sequence). The CDR3 runs 15 residues. Trimming removed 5 bases at V and 2 bases at J, with 16 bases between.

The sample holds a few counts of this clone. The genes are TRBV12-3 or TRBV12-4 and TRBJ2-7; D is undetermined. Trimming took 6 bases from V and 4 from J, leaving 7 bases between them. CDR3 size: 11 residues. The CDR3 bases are TGTGCCAGCAGAATCTCTTACGAGCAGTACTTC. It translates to CASRISYEQYF.

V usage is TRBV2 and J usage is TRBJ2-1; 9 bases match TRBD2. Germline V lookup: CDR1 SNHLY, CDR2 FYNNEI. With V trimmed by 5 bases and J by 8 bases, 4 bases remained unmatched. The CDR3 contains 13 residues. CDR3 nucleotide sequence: TGTGCCAGCAGTCTAGCGGGAAAATATGAGCAGTTCTTC. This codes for CASSLAGKYEQFF.

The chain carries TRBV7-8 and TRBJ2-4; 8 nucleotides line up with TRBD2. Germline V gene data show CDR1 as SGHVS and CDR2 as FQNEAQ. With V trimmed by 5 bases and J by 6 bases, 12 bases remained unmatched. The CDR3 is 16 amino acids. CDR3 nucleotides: TGTGCCAGCAGCGACCAAGCAGCGGGAGTGTCAAACATTCAGTACTTC. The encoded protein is CASSDQAAGVSNIQYF.

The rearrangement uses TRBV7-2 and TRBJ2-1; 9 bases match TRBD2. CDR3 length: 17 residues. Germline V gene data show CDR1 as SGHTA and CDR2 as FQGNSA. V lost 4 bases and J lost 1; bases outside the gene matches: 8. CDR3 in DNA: TGTGCCAGCAGCTCCCTACTAGCGGGTTTGTCCTACAATGAGCAGTTCTTC. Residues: CASSSLLAGLSYNEQFF.